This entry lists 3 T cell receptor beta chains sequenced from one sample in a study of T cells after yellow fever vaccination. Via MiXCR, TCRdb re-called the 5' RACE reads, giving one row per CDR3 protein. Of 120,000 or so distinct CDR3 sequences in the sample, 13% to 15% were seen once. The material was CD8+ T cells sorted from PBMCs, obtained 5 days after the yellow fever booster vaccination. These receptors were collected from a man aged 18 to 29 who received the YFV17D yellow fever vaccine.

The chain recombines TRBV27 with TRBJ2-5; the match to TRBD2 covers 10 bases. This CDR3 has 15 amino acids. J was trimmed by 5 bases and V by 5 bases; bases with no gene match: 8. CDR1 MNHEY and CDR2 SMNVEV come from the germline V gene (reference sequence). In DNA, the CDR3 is TGTGCCAGCAGTCCACTAGCGGGGTCGTGGGAGACCCAGTACTTC. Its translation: CASSPLAGSWETQYF.

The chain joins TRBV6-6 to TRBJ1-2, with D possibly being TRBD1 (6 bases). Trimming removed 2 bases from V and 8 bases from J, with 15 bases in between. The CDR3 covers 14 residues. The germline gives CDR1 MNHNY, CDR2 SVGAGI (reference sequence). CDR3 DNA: TGTGCCAGCAGTTACACAAAGACAGGTCACGGCTACACCTTC. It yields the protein CASSYTKTGHGYTF.

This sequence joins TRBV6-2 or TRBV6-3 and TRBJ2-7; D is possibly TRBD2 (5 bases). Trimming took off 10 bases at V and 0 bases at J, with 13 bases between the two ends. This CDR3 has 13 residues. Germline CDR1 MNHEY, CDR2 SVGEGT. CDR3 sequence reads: CAIGLGSSYEQYV. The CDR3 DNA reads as TGTGCCATAGGACTGGGGAGCTCCTACGAGCAGTACGTC.